The 25 T cell receptor beta chains presented below share a single source sample, sequenced in a study of cytomegalovirus exposure and HLA in healthy donors. Primers included in the PCR were 60 Vbeta and 13 Jbeta primers. TCRdb keeps only in-frame clones here, not all; method: immunoSEQ multiplex PCR. The sample holds fewer than 180,000 clones; around 79% are singletons and the top ten take 3% to 4%. The sequenced sample was PBMCs. The receptors come from a human donor in good health.

J is TRBJ2-7 and V is TRBV5-1; D is possibly TRBD1 (6 bases). The germline V gene has CDR1 SGHRS and CDR2 YFSETQ. V lost 4 bases to trimming and J lost 8 bases, with 19 bases between them. The CDR3 extends over 14 amino acids. The CDR3 spells CASSPGAPVLQQYF. DNA of the CDR3: TGCGCCAGCAGCCCAGGGGCCCCCGTGTTGCAGCAGTACTTC.

This chain joins TRBV18 and TRBJ2-7, with 9 nucleotides matching TRBD1. The CDR3 is 16 residues long. V lost 0 bases and J lost 0; bases outside the gene matches: 3. From germline, CDR1 is KGHSH and CDR2 LQKENI. DNA for the CDR3: TGTGCCAGCTCACCACCCCGGACAGGGGTCTCCTACGAGCAGTACTTC. As protein: CASSPPRTGVSYEQYF.

The sample holds one count of this clone. The junction differs from germline at one of its ends, possibly a read error. The rearrangement joins TRBV7-9 to TRBJ1-1; no clear D gene. The germline gives CDR1 SEHNR, CDR2 FQNEAQ (reference sequence). The CDR3 consists of 14 residues. The CDR3 spells CSSSLNLRDTEAFF. DNA for the CDR3: TGTTCCAGCAGCTTAAATTTACGGGACACTGAAGCTTTCTTT.

This chain uses TRBV5-1 with TRBJ1-2; TRBD1 matches at 8 bases. The CDR3 extends over 14 amino acids. Unmatched junction bases numbered 2, after V lost 0 bases and J lost 4 bases. Germline V gene data show CDR1 as SGHRS and CDR2 as YFSETQ. CDR3 sequence reads: CASSLVTGGYGYTF. As DNA, the CDR3 is TGCGCCAGCAGCTTGGTAACAGGGGGCTATGGCTACACCTTC. The complete variable domain, with remaining parts taken from reference TRBV5-1 and TRBJ1-2, reads KAGVTQTPRYLIKTRGQQVTLSCSPISGHRSVSWYQQTPGQGLQFLFEYFSETQRNKGNFPGRFSGRQFSNSRSEMNVSTLELGDSALYLCASSLVTGGYGYTFGSGTRLTVV.

As for this clone: Other nucleotide sequences from this sample produce the same CDR3. The chain employs TRBV5-1 and TRBJ2-7; possible D gene TRBD1, 5 bases. The V end was cut by 2 bases, the J end by 3 bases, with 12 bases between. This CDR3 region has 14 residues. Looked up from germline, CDR1 is SGHRS and CDR2 is YFSETQ. The CDR3 region has the DNA TGCGCCAGCAGCTTTTCAGGGTCAAGCTACGAGCAGTACTTC. It codes for CASSFSGSSYEQYF.

The table lists this clone with a few counts. The chain combines TRBV19 with TRBJ1-2; TRBD1 matches 9 bases. Trimming took 9 bases from V and 8 from J; bases not matched to a gene: 13. The CDR3 covers 14 residues. Per germline, CDR1 LNHDA and CDR2 SQIVND (reference sequence). The CDR3 DNA reads TGTGCCAGCCGCCGGGACAGGGACCCTACAGGCTACACCTTC. Its protein product is CASRRDRDPTGYTF. The whole variable domain, remainder taken from reference TRBV19 and TRBJ1-2, is DGGITQSPKYLFRKEGQNVTLSCEQNLNHDAMYWYRQDPGQGLRLIYYSQIVNDFQKGDIAEGYSVSREKKESFPLTVTSAQKNPTAFYLCASRRDRDPTGYTFGSGTRLTVV.

This clone was observed a single time. V gene TRBV6-6 combines with J gene TRBJ2-1; D gene ambiguous. Deletions cut 0 bases from V and 5 bases from J, with 8 bases between. The CDR3 spans 14 residues. Germline CDR1 is MNHNY and CDR2 is SVGAGI (reference sequence). The CDR3 coding sequence is TGTGCCAGCAGTTACTCGAGCCGAAACAATGAGCAGTTCTTC. Its protein product is CASSYSSRNNEQFF.

The rearrangement joins TRBV5-1 to TRBJ2-3; 8 nucleotides align to TRBD1. Germline V CDR1 and CDR2: SGHRS, YFSETQ. There are 17 residues in the CDR3. V trimming: 5 bases; J trimming: 1 base; junction bases outside the gene matches: 12. CDR3 DNA sequence: TGCGCCAGCAGTAAGGCAGGGGGCGAAAAAGGCACAGATACGCAGTATTTT. This sequence encodes CASSKAGGEKGTDTQYF.

This chain connects TRBV4-1 to TRBJ2-1, with D possibly TRBD2 on 6 matching bases. CDR3 length equals 13 residues. The V end lost 4 bases, the J end lost 6 bases, and 10 bases lay between the germline ends. Germline-derived CDR1 and CDR2 are MGHRA and YSYEKL. In nucleotides, the CDR3 is TGCGCCAGCAGCCCCGGACTACCCAATGAGCAGTTCTTC. The encoded protein is CASSPGLPNEQFF.

V is TRBV5-1 and J is TRBJ1-3; 7 bases line up with TRBD1. The CDR3 covers 17 residues. Germline V gene data show CDR1 as SGHRS and CDR2 as YFSETQ. Germline trimming cut 4 bases from V and 3 bases from J; bases unmatched to any gene: 13. The CDR3 is CASSGPLRGAGGNTIYF. CDR3 nucleotides: TGCGCCAGCAGCGGACCTCTCAGGGGGGCGGGTGGAAACACCATATATTTT.

The J gene is TRBJ2-4, the V gene TRBV5-6; 8 bases map to TRBD1. Germline CDR1 is SGHDT and CDR2 is YYEEEE. The CDR3 is 13 amino acids. V dropped 3 bases and J dropped 6; count of bases not matched to a gene: 2. CDR3 in amino acids: CASSSGTGNIQYF. CDR3 nucleotides: TGTGCCAGCAGCTCCGGGACAGGAAACATTCAGTACTTC.

The chain employs TRBV30 and TRBJ1-5; 11 positions agree with TRBD1. The junction had 15 bases not matched to a gene; V was cut back by 2 bases and J by 6 bases. CDR3 size: 18 residues. CDR1 is GTSNPN, CDR2 SVGIG, per germline (reference sequence). CDR3 nucleotides: TGTGCCTGGAGTACCCTGTTGGGACAGGGGGTACCCGGTCAGCCCCAGCATTTT. As protein: CAWSTLLGQGVPGQPQHF.

The J gene is TRBJ1-5, the V gene TRBV4-3; D might be TRBD1 (5 bases). Germline V gene data show CDR1 as LGHNA and CDR2 as YSLEER. The CDR3 is made up of 12 amino acids. The V end was cut by 1 base, the J end by 9 bases, with 7 bases between. The CDR3 region is CASSQGRGPQHF. The CDR3 DNA sequence: TGCGCCAGCAGCCAAGGAAGGGGGCCCCAGCATTTT.

The rearrangement links TRBV27 to TRBJ2-5; 10 bases are shared with TRBD2. The J call may be faulty, since TRBJ2-7 better matches the DNA end. The CDR3 is 16 amino acids. Germline V gene sequence: CDR1 MNHEY, CDR2 SMNVEV (reference sequence). DNA for the CDR3: TGTGCCAGCAGTCCCCAAACTAGCGGGAACTCCTACGAGCAGTACTTC. This codes for CASSPQTSGNSYEQYF.

As to this clone: The same CDR3 arises from other DNA sequences in this sample as well. The chain has TRBV20-1 and TRBJ2-7; D gene ambiguous. Germline CDR1 reads DFQATT; CDR2 reads SNEGSKA (reference sequence). The CDR3 consists of 11 residues. The germline V and J ends were trimmed by 6 bases and 3 bases, with 9 bases remaining between them. The CDR3 loop reads CSAKTGYEQYF. The DNA for the CDR3 is TGCAGTGCGAAGACTGGCTACGAGCAGTACTTC.

This chain connects TRBV9 to TRBJ1-1; tentative D call: TRBD1 (5 bases). Germline V gene lookup returns CDR1 SGDLS and CDR2 YYNGEE. The CDR3 sequence is 14 residues long. V was shortened by 0 bases and J by 0 bases, with 6 bases between the two germline ends. DNA of the CDR3: TGTGCCAGCAGCGTAGGGGGCATGAACACTGAAGCTTTCTTT. Its protein is CASSVGGMNTEAFF.

This chain uses TRBV4-2 with TRBJ2-2, with a possible D match to TRBD1 (6 bases). V lost 0 bases, J lost 0 bases, and 11 bases lay in between. CDR1 is LGHNA, CDR2 YNFKEQ, per germline. The CDR3 is 17 amino acids. In DNA, the CDR3 is TGTGCCAGCAGCCAAGACCCACAGGGAACGAACACCGGGGAGCTGTTTTTT. Translating gives CASSQDPQGTNTGELFF.

The rearrangement joins TRBV28 to TRBJ1-1, with 7 bases that match TRBD1. The V gene's germline CDR1 is MDHEN and CDR2 SYDVKM. Losses at the gene ends were 3 bases for V and 10 bases for J; bases not matched to a gene: 11. The CDR3 sequence is 14 residues long. CDR3 nucleotide sequence: TGTGCCAGCAGTTTCATACAGGGGCGGCCTCCAGCTTTCTTT. This gives the protein CASSFIQGRPPAFF.

This clone qualifies as large. The V call is TRBV7-9, the J call TRBJ2-7; D unclear. Germline loops: CDR1 SEHNR, CDR2 FQNEAQ (reference sequence). The ends were cut back, 0 bases at V and 3 bases at J, with 3 bases in the middle. This CDR3 contains 12 residues. CDR3 coding DNA: TGTGCCAGCAGCTTAGCGTACTACGAGCAGTACTTC. Translated: CASSLAYYEQYF.

The V gene is TRBV9, the J gene TRBJ2-3; D possibly corresponds to TRBD2 (7 bases). Germline CDR1 is SGDLS and CDR2 is YYNGEE. Trimming took off 5 bases at V and 1 base at J, with 14 bases between the two ends. The CDR3 totals 15 residues. The CDR3 sequence is CASSPTGGRTDTQYF. Here the CDR3 DNA reads TGTGCCAGCAGTCCTACCGGGGGGCGCACAGATACGCAGTATTTT.

On this clone itself: The conserved phenylalanine or tryptophan normally closing the CDR3 is absent here, so this likely arose from a read error. The limits of the CDR3 on the DNA are not certain, so only TCRdb's listed CDR3 is given. The chain has TRBV6-4 and TRBJ1-2; whether TRBD1, the table's D call, matches the DNA was not checked. The V gene's germline CDR1 is MRHNA and CDR2 SNTAGT. Counting both end residues, the CDR3 totals 10 amino acids. CDR3 amino acids: CARSLPDTRV.

This chain joins TRBV29-1 and TRBJ2-1; TRBD2 agrees at 11 bases. The CDR3 length is 15 residues. V was clipped by 7 bases and J by 5 bases; unmatched bases: 10. CDR1 is SQVTM, CDR2 ANQGSEA, per germline. CDR3 loop: CSAELAGGPDNEQFF. In nucleotides, the CDR3 is TGCAGCGCAGAGTTAGCGGGGGGGCCGGACAATGAGCAGTTCTTC.

This chain joins TRBV7-9 and TRBJ2-7, with a tentative D call TRBD1 (6 bases). Trimming pared 5 bases from V and 4 bases from J, leaving 12 bases between. Per the germline V gene, CDR1 is SEHNR and CDR2 is FQNEAQ (reference sequence). CDR3 size: 13 residues. The CDR3 DNA reads as TGTGCCAGCAGCCCCCAGGGGCGATACGAGCAGTACTTC. Translation: CASSPQGRYEQYF.

V and J are TRBV6-5 and TRBJ2-7; 7 positions agree with TRBD1. V shed 3 bases and J 3 bases; nucleotides not matched to a gene: 11. The CDR3 is made up of 16 amino acids. From germline, CDR1 is MNHEY and CDR2 SVGAGI. CDR3 DNA: TGTGCCAGCAGTTATGTTTCGGGGACAGTAAGCTACGAGCAGTACTTC. As protein: CASSYVSGTVSYEQYF.

The chain carries TRBV5-6 and TRBJ2-5, with TRBD1 matching over 11 bases. Trimming cost V 3 bases and J 5 bases; bases outside gene matches: 0. From germline, CDR1 is SGHDT and CDR2 YYEEEE. This CDR3 comprises 13 residues. Written as DNA, the CDR3 is TGTGCCAGCAGCTGGGACAGGGGGGAGACCCAGTACTTC. This sequence encodes CASSWDRGETQYF.